The 26 T cell receptor beta chains listed next were all sequenced from one sample in a study of T cell responses to AZD1222 COVID-19 vaccine. Profiling relied on immunoSEQ multiplex PCR, and the TCRdb table lists in-frame clones only, not all of them. Among some 130,000 clones listed, over 85% were seen once. The sample here was peripheral blood, taken 28 days after the second AZD1222 dose. These receptor sequences come from an adult who received the AZD1222 COVID-19 vaccine.

This rearrangement joins TRBV19 to TRBJ1-2; 8 bases line up with TRBD1. V gave up 2 bases and J gave up 4 bases; unmatched junction bases: 3. Germline V gene sequence: CDR1 LNHDA, CDR2 SQIVND (reference sequence). This CDR3 comprises 14 residues. The CDR3 nucleotides read TGTGCCAGTAGTATAAGCCAGGGGGCCTATGGCTACACCTTC. Translation gives CASSISQGAYGYTF.

The J gene is TRBJ2-3, the V gene TRBV5-4; D gene ambiguous. The CDR3 length is 14 residues. Germline CDR1 SGHNT, CDR2 YYREEE (reference sequence). Between the trimmed V and J ends, which lost 4 bases and 0 bases, there was a span of 9 bases. CDR3 nucleotides: TGTGCCAGCAGCCCCAGCGTTAGCACAGATACGCAGTATTTT. It codes for CASSPSVSTDTQYF.

This clone was detected once. The chain is built from TRBV28 and TRBJ2-2; no firm D call. This CDR3 is built from 12 residues. V was trimmed by 3 bases and J by 7 bases, leaving 6 bases between them. CDR1 is MDHEN, CDR2 SYDVKM, per germline. Here the CDR3 DNA reads TGTGCCAGCAGTTTCCCGTACGGGGAGCTGTTTTTT. It specifies CASSFPYGELFF.

This clone was seen once. This chain connects TRBV29-1 to TRBJ2-1; D uncertain. V lost 7 bases to trimming and J lost 3 bases, with 1 base between them. The CDR3 extends over 9 amino acids. CDR1 and CDR2 from the germline V gene are SQVTM and ANQGSEA. The CDR3, as DNA: TGCAGCGGCTACAATGAGCAGTTCTTC. It yields the protein CSGYNEQFF.

This chain joins TRBV6-5 and TRBJ2-7, with D maybe TRBD1 (6 bases). Deletions cut 5 bases from V and 10 bases from J, with 21 bases between. CDR3 length: 14 amino acids. From germline, CDR1 is MNHEY and CDR2 SVGAGI. The CDR3 loop is CASSSKMRLGAQYF. CDR3 DNA sequence: TGTGCCAGCAGTAGTAAGATGCGATTGGGGGCCCAGTACTTC.

This clone was recorded a few times. The chain has TRBV5-5 and TRBJ1-4; 7 positions match TRBD1. CDR3 size: 15 residues. In germline, CDR1 is SGHKS, CDR2 YYEKEE (reference sequence). With V trimmed by 7 bases and J by 4 bases, 10 bases remained unmatched. This CDR3 is CASRTGLHFNEKLFF. The DNA for the CDR3 is TGTGCCAGCCGGACAGGCCTCCATTTTAATGAAAAACTGTTTTTT.

The chain is built from TRBV28 and TRBJ1-2, with D uncertain. The CDR3 sequence is 14 residues long. Germline CDR1 reads MDHEN; CDR2 reads SYDVKM. Trimming cost V 4 bases and J 3 bases, with 12 bases left between them. This chain's CDR3 is CASSSGGVYYGYTF. The CDR3 DNA reads TGTGCCAGCAGTTCCGGTGGGGTTTACTATGGCTACACCTTC.

The chain joins TRBV11-2 to TRBJ1-1; the match to TRBD1 covers 8 bases. The CDR3 loop spans 14 amino acids. CDR1 is SGHAT, CDR2 FQNNGV, per germline. V was pared by 3 bases and J by 7 bases, with 7 bases of the junction left unmatched. The CDR3 bases are TGTGCCAGCAGCTTCGCAGGGGGCAGGGGTGAAGCTTTCTTT. Translation: CASSFAGGRGEAFF.

This chain links TRBV11-1 with TRBJ2-7; D ambiguous. The CDR3 sequence is 14 residues long. The germline V gene has CDR1 SGHAT and CDR2 FQDESV (reference sequence). Trimming removed 5 bases from V and 2 bases from J, with 13 bases in between. CDR3 DNA sequence: TGTGCCAGCAGCCCTCAGTCGCTACCCTACGAGCAGTACTTC. Protein: CASSPQSLPYEQYF.

This chain connects TRBV6-6 to TRBJ2-3, with TRBD2 identical over 8 bases. V trimming: 10 bases; J trimming: 2 bases; junction bases outside the gene matches: 14. CDR3 size: 16 residues. Looked up from germline, CDR1 is MNHNY and CDR2 is SVGAGI (reference sequence). In nucleotides, the CDR3 is TGTGCCACCTATCGAGGCCTTAGCGGGGTCACAGATACGCAGTATTTT. It yields the protein CATYRGLSGVTDTQYF.

This clone has only one observation. The genes are TRBV19 and TRBJ2-1; D gene uncertain. Germline V lookup: CDR1 LNHDA, CDR2 SQIVND (reference sequence). The CDR3 is 15 residues long. V was trimmed by 5 bases and J by 1 base, leaving 12 bases between them. For the CDR3, the DNA is TGTGCCAGTAGTTTCAAAATGGGTTCCTACAATGAGCAGTTCTTC. As protein: CASSFKMGSYNEQFF.

The V call is TRBV27, the J call TRBJ2-3; 10 bases match TRBD2. Unmatched junction bases numbered 11, after V lost 3 bases and J lost 5 bases. This CDR3 is 17 amino acids long. The germline V gene has CDR1 MNHEY and CDR2 SMNVEV (reference sequence). The CDR3 is CASSLRSGGAGLDTQYF. In nucleotides, the CDR3 is TGTGCCAGCAGTTTGAGGAGCGGGGGGGCCGGGTTAGATACGCAGTATTTT.

The chain is built from TRBV28 and TRBJ1-2; unclear D gene. The germline V gene has CDR1 MDHEN and CDR2 SYDVKM. The CDR3 extends over 10 amino acids. The CDR3 DNA reads as TGTGGTACGGCCTACTATGGCTACACCTTC. Translating gives CGTAYYGYTF.

This clone was seen a handful of times. This chain links TRBV6-5 with TRBJ1-4, with 9 bases that match TRBD1. The CDR3 runs 14 residues. The germline V gene has CDR1 MNHEY and CDR2 SVGAGI. The J segment lost 8 bases and the V segment lost 5 bases, leaving 6 bases of the junction unmatched. DNA for the CDR3: TGTGCCAGCAGTCGCGACAGGGGGAACGAAAAACTGTTTTTT. It codes for CASSRDRGNEKLFF.

The CDR3 reads CASSQSESGESYEQYF. DNA of the CDR3: TGCGCCAGCAGTCAATCCGAAAGCGGCGAGTCCTACGAGCAGTACTTC. The chain carries TRBV23-1 and TRBJ2-7; D is possibly TRBD2 (5 bases). TRBV23-1 is an ORF for which the function is uncertain. The V gene lost 0 bases and the J gene lost 1 base, with 13 bases spanning the gap. The CDR3 is 16 residues long.

This clone occurred a few times. V gene TRBV6-1 combines with J gene TRBJ2-1; D is uncertain. The V gene's germline CDR1 is MNHNS and CDR2 SASEGT. CDR3 length: 13 residues. The V gene lost 3 bases and the J gene lost 3 bases, with 6 bases spanning the gap. The CDR3 region is CASSESYYNEQFF. The CDR3 DNA is TGTGCCAGCAGTGAGTCATACTACAATGAGCAGTTCTTC.

The genes are TRBV6-1 and TRBJ1-2, with D possibly TRBD1 on 5 matching bases. The V gene lost 3 bases and the J gene lost 7 bases, with 21 bases spanning the gap. In germline, CDR1 is MNHNS, CDR2 SASEGT. The CDR3 consists of 16 residues. The chain's CDR3 is CASSEMPGLLFGGYTF. The CDR3 nucleotides are TGTGCCAGCAGTGAGATGCCGGGACTCCTGTTCGGTGGCTACACCTTC.

V is TRBV4-1 and J is TRBJ2-7; D tentatively fits TRBD1 or TRBD2 (5 bases each). Germline assignment: CDR1 MGHRA and CDR2 YSYEKL. The CDR3 is 15 amino acids. V was trimmed by 3 bases and J by 0 bases, leaving 12 bases between them. The CDR3 spells CASSQGVTSSYEQYF. CDR3 nucleotides: TGCGCCAGCAGCCAGGGGGTTACAAGCTCCTACGAGCAGTACTTC.

This sequence joins TRBV7-3 and TRBJ2-5; D may be TRBD1 or TRBD2 (6 bases each). The CDR3 totals 15 residues. V was clipped by 3 bases and J by 4 bases, with 15 bases between them. The germline gives CDR1 SGHTA, CDR2 FQGTGA. Here the CDR3 reads CASSFGGRKGETQYF. DNA of the CDR3: TGTGCCAGCAGCTTTGGGGGGCGTAAAGGAGAGACCCAGTACTTC.

The rearrangement joins TRBV30 to TRBJ1-1; D is possibly TRBD1 (5 bases). Germline-derived CDR1 and CDR2 are GTSNPN and SVGIG (reference sequence). V lost 0 bases, J lost 1 base, and 15 bases lay in between. The CDR3 runs 16 residues. In DNA form, the CDR3 reads TGTGCCTGGAGTGTTGCAGGGTTGGTTCCGAACACTGAAGCTTTCTTT. Its protein is CAWSVAGLVPNTEAFF.

The rearrangement joins TRBV19 to TRBJ1-1; possibly TRBD1 for D (5 bases). V lost 5 bases, J lost 0 bases, and 10 bases lay in between. The V gene's germline CDR1 is LNHDA and CDR2 SQIVND (reference sequence). There are 14 residues in the CDR3. The CDR3 DNA follows: TGTGCCAGTAGTTTGACAGCGATGAACACTGAAGCTTTCTTT. Amino acids: CASSLTAMNTEAFF.

The chain links TRBV6-2 or TRBV6-3 to TRBJ1-5; D is unclear. The length of the CDR3 is 15 residues. V shed 6 bases and J shed 2 bases, with 14 bases lying between them. Germline V gene data show CDR1 as MNHEY and CDR2 as SVGEGT. This CDR3 reads CASSRLGLGNQPQHF. In nucleotides, the CDR3 is TGTGCCAGCAGCCGTCTGGGGTTAGGCAATCAGCCCCAGCATTTT.

This chain connects TRBV6-5 to TRBJ1-6; TRBD1 is a possible D gene (6 bases). Trimming removed 2 bases from V and 9 bases from J, with 14 bases in between. Germline assignment: CDR1 MNHEY and CDR2 SVGAGI. This CDR3 has 15 amino acids. CDR3: CASSYAGTSGSPLHF. CDR3 in DNA: TGTGCCAGCAGTTACGCCGGGACATCTGGTTCACCCCTCCACTTT.

This clone appeared once. This chain connects TRBV6-2 or TRBV6-3 to TRBJ1-1; D is perhaps TRBD1 (6 bases). CDR3 length: 15 amino acids. CDR1 MNHEY and CDR2 SVGEGT come from the germline V gene. Trimming took off 4 bases at V and 2 bases at J, with 14 bases between the two ends. This CDR3 is CASSFSGRGNTEAFF. CDR3 DNA: TGTGCCAGCAGTTTCTCGGGCAGGGGAAACACTGAAGCTTTCTTT.

V and J are TRBV4-1 and TRBJ1-4; tentative D call: TRBD1 (6 bases). Trimming shortened V by 2 bases and J by 4 bases, and 17 bases separated the two germline ends. CDR1 is MGHRA and CDR2 is YSYEKL in the germline V gene. The CDR3 length is 17 residues. CDR3 region: CASSQNARGPINEKLFF. The CDR3 DNA is TGCGCCAGCAGCCAAAATGCTCGGGGGCCGATTAATGAAAAACTGTTTTTT.

This chain uses TRBV12-5 with TRBJ1-1, with TRBD1 as a possible D gene (5 bases). Germline V gives CDR1 LGHNT, CDR2 FRNRAP. The CDR3 runs 14 residues. With 1 base removed from V and 5 bases from J, the gap between germline ends came to 11 bases. Here the CDR3 DNA reads TGTGCTAGTGGTTTGGGCAGGGCAAGAACTGAAGCTTTCTTT. This encodes CASGLGRARTEAFF.